These 8 T cell receptor beta chains came from one sample sequenced in a study of vaccination effects on CD4 cells after COVID-19. These receptors are not linked to any known antigen. Assay: immunoSEQ multiplex PCR; the TCRdb copy retains only in-frame clones and omits some. Of around 60,000 clones detected, around three quarters appear once; the ten largest clones hold about 1.2%. Viral peptide pools were used in the ViraFEST assay to expand antigen-specific CD4+ T cells, and sequencing came afterward. Following a 10-day culture, CD4+ T cells were purified. The participants, recipients of two vaccine doses, got either BNT162b2 or mRNA-1273. The source material was CD4+ T cells from PBMCs cultured with HCoV-229E spike peptides, sampled after COVID-19 vaccination. All receptors come from a human donor who received a COVID-19 vaccine.

The chain recombines TRBV7-3 with TRBJ1-1; D uncertain. The CDR3 has 13 residues. Germline V CDR1 and CDR2: SGHTA, FQGTGA. Trimming took off 0 bases at V and 5 bases at J, with 7 bases between the two ends. CDR3 sequence (DNA): TGTGCCAGCAGCTTAACGCGGTGGACTGAAGCTTTCTTT. Amino acids: CASSLTRWTEAFF.

V usage is TRBV29-1 and J usage is TRBJ1-1; no clear D gene. Germline CDR1 is SQVTM and CDR2 is ANQGSEA. Trimming stripped 4 bases from V and 5 bases from J, with 11 bases between. The CDR3 spans 12 residues. The CDR3 coding sequence is TGCAGCGTTGCGGAAGCCCGGACTGAAGCTTTCTTT. Amino acids: CSVAEARTEAFF. Full variable domain (missing parts from reference TRBV29-1 and TRBJ1-1): SAVISQKPSRDICQRGTSLTIQCQVDSQVTMMFWYRQQPGQSLTLIATANQGSEATYESGFVIDKFPISRPNLTFSTLTVSNMSPEDSSIYLCSVAEARTEAFFGQGTRLTVV.

The table lists this clone with a count of one. The rearrangement uses TRBV9 and TRBJ1-5; D is perhaps TRBD1 (5 bases). Germline CDR1 SGDLS, CDR2 YYNGEE. The length of the CDR3 is 15 residues. V was trimmed by 4 bases and J by 7 bases, leaving 18 bases between them. The CDR3 region is CASSPSGGSGQPQHF. DNA of the CDR3: TGTGCCAGCAGCCCAAGCGGGGGTTCGGGACAGCCCCAGCATTTT. Drawing the rest from reference TRBV9 and TRBJ1-5, the complete variable domain is DSGVTQTPKHLITATGQRVTLRCSPRSGDLSVYWYQQSLDQGLQFLIQYYNGEERAKGNILERFSAQQFPDLHSELNLSSLELGDSALYFCASSPSGGSGQPQHFGDGTRLSIL.

The chain is built from TRBV29-1 and TRBJ2-1; 15 nucleotides line up with TRBD2. The germline V gene encodes CDR1 SQVTM and CDR2 ANQGSEA. The CDR3 has 21 amino acids. Trimming cost V 0 bases and J 0 bases; bases outside gene matches: 12. CDR3 nucleotide sequence: TGCAGCGTTGAAGATCCTTTAGGGACTAGCGGGGGGTATAGCTCCTACAATGAGCAGTTCTTC. Its translation is CSVEDPLGTSGGYSSYNEQFF.

V gene TRBV11-2 combines with J gene TRBJ1-1, with D tentatively TRBD1 (6 bases). V was cut by 2 bases and J by 5 bases, with 12 bases left in between. Germline lookup yields CDR1 SGHAT and CDR2 FQNNGV. The CDR3 runs to 14 residues. In nucleotides, the CDR3 is TGTGCCAGCAGCTTAACAGGGTTAAGAACTGAAGCTTTCTTT. Protein: CASSLTGLRTEAFF.

The chain links TRBV5-1 to TRBJ1-4; no clear D. This CDR3 spans 15 amino acids. Germline CDR1 and CDR2: SGHRS and YFSETQ. Trimming pared 0 bases from V and 0 bases from J, leaving 6 bases between. Here the CDR3 reads CASSLVGATNEKLFF. The CDR3, as DNA: TGCGCCAGCAGCTTGGTCGGTGCAACTAATGAAAAACTGTTTTTT.

This clone occurred a few times. The chain recombines TRBV29-1 with TRBJ1-3, with a tentative D call TRBD1 (5 bases). The germline V and J ends were trimmed by 7 bases and 0 bases, with 10 bases remaining between them. The CDR3 loop spans 13 amino acids. The germline V gene encodes CDR1 SQVTM and CDR2 ANQGSEA. The CDR3 nucleotides are TGCAGCGCTACAGGATACTCTGGAAACACCATATATTTT. It encodes CSATGYSGNTIYF. Full variable domain (remainder filled in from reference TRBV29-1 and TRBJ1-3): SAVISQKPSRDICQRGTSLTIQCQVDSQVTMMFWYRQQPGQSLTLIATANQGSEATYESGFVIDKFPISRPNLTFSTLTVSNMSPEDSSIYLCSATGYSGNTIYFGEGSWLTVV.

This clone has only a few counts. The chain has TRBV5-1 and TRBJ2-1; TRBD2 might be the D (6 bases). CDR3 length: 11 amino acids. Germline lookup yields CDR1 SGHRS and CDR2 YFSETQ. Trimming removed 1 base from V and 14 bases from J, with 10 bases in between. The CDR3 sequence is CASSLSREEFF. The CDR3 DNA follows: TGCGCCAGCAGCTTGAGCAGGGAGGAGTTCTTC.